This T cell receptor (beta chain) emerged from a study of regulatory T cells in long-lasting Graves disease. The TCR beta library used iRepertoire HTBI primers with Arm-PCR amplification of CDR3. The authors' processing: Overall, samples carried 60 to 65 TRBV and 14 TRBJ segments. A single record per CDR3 protein comes from TCRdb applying MiXCR to the multiplex PCR reads. What appears here as the V and J calls and clone size reflects TCRdb's work, not the paper's. The sample yields roughly 350,000 distinct CDR3 sequences, approximately 16% seen once. Germline values: CDR1 MNHNS, CDR2 SASEGT. Trimming took 5 bases from V and 6 from J, leaving 10 bases between them. This CDR3 is 13 amino acids long. Indicated time point: newly diagnosed GD, antithyroid drugs for less than 3 months. TCR sequences were obtained from RNA taken from PBMCs. These same data were also listed under a study on T cells in Graves' hyperthyroidism and ophthalmopathy. From that second work: Exclusion of a patient resulted from uncontrolled infection, other autoimmune disease, pregnancy or lactation. Initially, a first-round RT-PCR of the TCR CDR3 employed the HTBI primer set.

This sample comprised peripheral blood mononuclear cells (PBMCs), obtained at new diagnosis, from a patient treated with antithyroid drugs. The chain carries TRBV6-1 and TRBJ2-2; D uncertain. The receptor comes from a middle-aged man with Graves disease. CDR3: CASSQSWPGELFF. The CDR3 region has the DNA TGTGCCAGCAGTCAATCGTGGCCCGGGGAGCTGTTTTTT.